The 11 T cell receptor beta chains in this list originate from one sample, sequenced in a study of T cells in narcolepsy. TCRdb's table, derived via immunoSEQ multiplex PCR, lists solely in-frame clones and lacks some. The data hold 20,000 to 25,000 clones, with approximately 90% observed a single time. The sample consisted of CD45RA- memory CD4+ T cells from PBMCs. These receptor sequences come from a human donor with narcolepsy.

The rearrangement joins TRBV7-8 to TRBJ1-4, with D possibly TRBD1 on 5 matching bases. Germline loops: CDR1 SGHVS, CDR2 FQNEAQ. Deletions cut 3 bases from V and 4 bases from J, with 18 bases between. This CDR3 contains 17 residues. CDR3 nucleotides: TGTGCCAGCAGCTTTGGGGGATCCACTTCGGGTAATGAAAAACTGTTTTTT. It yields the protein CASSFGGSTSGNEKLFF.

J is TRBJ1-1 and V is TRBV6-5; TRBD1 aligns across 10 bases. The CDR3 totals 15 residues. CDR1 is MNHEY, CDR2 SVGAGI, per germline. Unmatched junction bases numbered 7, after V lost 8 bases and J lost 1 base. In nucleotides, the CDR3 is TGTGCCAGCTACGGGACAGGGGCCGCGAACACTGAAGCTTTCTTT. Translating gives CASYGTGAANTEAFF.

The V call is TRBV11-2, the J call TRBJ2-5, with TRBD2 matching over 7 bases. CDR1 is SGHAT and CDR2 is FQNNGV in the germline V gene. The J segment lost 5 bases and the V segment lost 0 bases, leaving 3 bases of the junction unmatched. The CDR3 runs 14 residues. This chain's CDR3 is CASSLDGGGETQYF. The CDR3 DNA is TGTGCCAGCAGCTTAGACGGGGGAGGGGAGACCCAGTACTTC.

V usage is TRBV28 and J usage is TRBJ2-7, with D possibly called TRBD1 or TRBD2 (7 bases each). Trimming removed 6 bases at V and 5 bases at J, with 17 bases between. The CDR3 is 14 residues long. The germline V gene encodes CDR1 MDHEN and CDR2 SYDVKM. The CDR3: CASSQGGEWDEQYF. The CDR3 coding sequence is TGTGCCAGCAGCCAGGGGGGGGAGTGGGACGAGCAGTACTTC.

V usage is TRBV18 and J usage is TRBJ2-7; D gene ambiguous. Trimming shortened V by 3 bases and J by 6 bases, and 12 bases separated the two germline ends. Germline values: CDR1 KGHSH, CDR2 LQKENI. The CDR3 is 13 amino acids. The CDR3 is CASSPSRLGEQYF. The CDR3 DNA follows: TGTGCCAGCTCACCTTCCAGGTTGGGCGAGCAGTACTTC.

The rearrangement joins TRBV19 to TRBJ1-1, with D possibly TRBD1 on 5 matching bases. V lost 4 bases, J lost 5 bases, and 14 bases lay in between. Germline-derived CDR1 and CDR2 are LNHDA and SQIVND (reference sequence). There are 14 residues in the CDR3. The DNA of the CDR3 is TGTGCCAGTAGTACCCCCGGCGAGGGGACTGAAGCTTTCTTT. The encoded protein is CASSTPGEGTEAFF.

A few counts support this clone. The chain couples TRBV7-9 to TRBJ1-5; 10 bases are a match to TRBD1. Germline V gene sequence: CDR1 SEHNR, CDR2 FQNEAQ (reference sequence). CDR3 length: 18 residues. Trimming cost V 5 bases and J 3 bases; bases outside gene matches: 13. The CDR3 spells CASSPGTGAGGFNQPQHF. DNA of the CDR3: TGTGCCAGCAGCCCCGGGACAGGGGCGGGGGGTTTCAATCAGCCCCAGCATTTT.

The chain carries TRBV6-5 and TRBJ2-7, with 10 positions matching TRBD1. The V segment lost 2 bases and the J segment 5 bases; nucleotides outside the gene matches: 9. Looked up from germline, CDR1 is MNHEY and CDR2 is SVGAGI. The CDR3 has 16 residues. The CDR3 loop is CASSYPSTGGRHEQYF. CDR3 coding DNA: TGTGCCAGCAGTTACCCCTCGACAGGGGGCAGGCACGAGCAGTACTTC.

The rearrangement uses TRBV9 and TRBJ2-5, with D tentatively TRBD1 or TRBD2 (5 bases each). The end of the DNA is better explained by TRBJ2-7, so the J call may be wrong. This CDR3 region has 14 residues. CDR1 SGDLS and CDR2 YYNGEE come from the germline V gene. CDR3 region: CASSLGTLAYEQYF. CDR3 in DNA: TGTGCCAGCTCGCTCGGGACGCTTGCCTACGAGCAGTACTTC.

The chain recombines TRBV20-1 with TRBJ2-5; D is undetermined. CDR3 length: 9 amino acids. Germline V gives CDR1 DFQATT, CDR2 SNEGSKA (reference sequence). The CDR3 DNA follows: TGCAGAACTCAAGAGACCCAGTACTTC. This translates into CRTQETQYF.

The rearrangement joins TRBV28 to TRBJ2-7; 10 nucleotides line up with TRBD1. With V trimmed by 6 bases and J by 4 bases, 9 bases remained unmatched. Germline-derived CDR1 and CDR2 are MDHEN and SYDVKM. This CDR3 contains 15 residues. CDR3 nucleotides: TGTGCCAGCAGCACTCCGGGACAGGGGTGGTACGAGCAGTACTTC. This translates into CASSTPGQGWYEQYF. Variable domain in full (rest from reference TRBV28 and TRBJ2-7): DVKVTQSSRYLVKRTGEKVFLECVQDMDHENMFWYRQDPGLGLRLIYFSYDVKMKEKGDIPEGYSVSREKKERFSLILESASTNQTSMYLCASSTPGQGWYEQYFGPGTRLTVT.